The sequence of this TCR beta chain was determined in a study of spatial heterogeneity in lung cancer. Per the germline V gene, CDR1 is SGHTA and CDR2 is FQGNSA. The V end lost 5 bases, the J end lost 8 bases, and 16 bases lay between the germline ends. There are 15 residues in the CDR3. TCRdb re-called the 5' RACE reads with MiXCR, one entry per CDR3 protein. The sample gives over 50,000 distinct CDR3 sequences, 6.3% of which show up once; roughly 14% is in the top ten. This clonotype was observed many times. Noted time point: sample taken at primary tumor resection. Unsorted whole RNA of tumor, nontumor lung or frozen PBMC was sequenced.

The rearrangement links TRBV7-2 to TRBJ1-6, with D possibly TRBD1 on 6 matching bases. Specimen: PBMCs, collected at surgery. This clonotype was obtained from a female donor with early-stage non-small cell lung cancer. The CDR3 region has the DNA TGTGCCAGCAGCACTACAGGGATCCGGGATTCACCCCTCCACTTT. Translating gives CASSTTGIRDSPLHF. Together with reference TRBV7-2 and TRBJ1-6, the CDR3 gives the full variable domain: GAGVSQSPSNKVTEKGKDVELRCDPISGHTALYWYRQSLGQGLEFLIYFQGNSAPDKSGLPSDRFSAERTGGSVSTLTIQRTQQEDSAVYLCASSTTGIRDSPLHFGNGTRLTVT.